This entry lists 11 T cell receptor beta chains sequenced from one sample in a study of blood T cell repertoires in COVID-19. Sequenced by immunoSEQ multiplex PCR; TCRdb stores in-frame clones only, minus some. The sample shows more than 95,000 clones, 88% of them seen only once. The sample comprised peripheral blood. The receptors were gathered from a woman aged 80 or over with acute or convalescent COVID-19.

This sequence joins TRBV6-5 and TRBJ1-1; D is perhaps TRBD1 (5 bases). V gave up 7 bases and J gave up 7 bases, with 16 bases separating them. This CDR3 has 13 residues. CDR1 MNHEY and CDR2 SVGAGI come from the germline V gene. This CDR3 is CASIRTQSYEAFF. The DNA for the CDR3 is TGTGCCAGCATAAGGACACAGAGCTATGAAGCTTTCTTT.

The rearrangement links TRBV2 to TRBJ1-6; TRBD1 is a possible D gene (6 bases). The CDR3 runs 14 residues. Trimming removed 7 bases at V and 2 bases at J, with 9 bases between. CDR1 is SNHLY and CDR2 is FYNNEI in the germline V gene. CDR3 DNA sequence: TGTGCCAGCATTAGGGACACCTATAATTCACCCCTCCACTTT. Translated, it gives CASIRDTYNSPLHF.

V is TRBV19 and J is TRBJ1-2; perhaps TRBD1 as D (6 bases). From germline, CDR1 is LNHDA and CDR2 SQIVND (reference sequence). The CDR3 totals 15 residues. The V end lost 3 bases, the J end lost 8 bases, and 19 bases lay between the germline ends. The CDR3 DNA reads as TGTGCCAGTAGTATTTCCCACAGGGATAGGGGAGGCTACACCTTC. This encodes CASSISHRDRGGYTF.

This chain links TRBV18 with TRBJ1-4, with 7 bases lining up with TRBD1. Unmatched junction bases numbered 8, after V lost 5 bases and J lost 8 bases. The CDR3 covers 14 residues. Germline V gene lookup returns CDR1 KGHSH and CDR2 LQKENI. The CDR3 reads CASSTLGGGEKLFF. In nucleotides, the CDR3 is TGTGCCAGCTCAACGTTAGGGGGCGGCGAAAAACTGTTTTTT.

The gene calls are TRBV5-6 and TRBJ1-4; D perhaps matches TRBD1 (5 bases). The germline gives CDR1 SGHDT, CDR2 YYEEEE. This CDR3 has 14 amino acids. V was cut by 0 bases and J by 6 bases, with 9 bases left in between. CDR3: CASSLGQKDEKLFF. CDR3 DNA: TGTGCCAGCAGCTTGGGACAGAAGGATGAAAAACTGTTTTTT.

This clone appeared a few times. The rearrangement links TRBV5-4 to TRBJ2-7; 10 bases align to TRBD1. The germline V gene encodes CDR1 SGHNT and CDR2 YYREEE (reference sequence). The CDR3 is made up of 11 amino acids. V shed 10 bases, J shed 4 bases, and the junction held 2 bases outside the gene matches. The CDR3: CAWGQGYEQYF. The CDR3 nucleotides read TGTGCCTGGGGACAGGGGTACGAGCAGTACTTC.

The V call is TRBV3-1 (or the pseudogene TRBV3-2), the J call TRBJ2-1, with a possible D match to TRBD2 (7 bases). V was shortened by 1 base and J by 12 bases, with 10 bases between the two germline ends. This CDR3 contains 12 residues. Germline CDR1 and CDR2: LGHDT and YNNKEL (reference sequence). The CDR3 is CASSQGGGGQFF. The CDR3 DNA reads as TGTGCCAGCAGCCAAGGCGGGGGCGGGCAGTTCTTC.

This clone was detected a few times. The V call is TRBV28, the J call TRBJ2-7; TRBD2 is a possible D gene (5 bases). This CDR3 has 15 amino acids. The V gene's germline CDR1 is MDHEN and CDR2 SYDVKM. Deletions cut 6 bases from V and 1 base from J, with 16 bases between. As DNA, the CDR3 is TGTGCCAGCAGCCGGGCTGCGGGCAGATCCTACGAGCAGTACTTC. It specifies CASSRAAGRSYEQYF. The whole variable domain, filled in from reference TRBV28 and TRBJ2-7, reads DVKVTQSSRYLVKRTGEKVFLECVQDMDHENMFWYRQDPGLGLRLIYFSYDVKMKEKGDIPEGYSVSREKKERFSLILESASTNQTSMYLCASSRAAGRSYEQYFGPGTRLTVT.

DNA of the CDR3: TGTGCCGCCAGCAGGGAGGTGGATAATTCACCCCTCCACTTT. It yields the protein CAASREVDNSPLHF. The V and J genes are TRBV10-3 and TRBJ1-6; weak D call: TRBD1 (5 bases). The CDR3 totals 14 residues. CDR1 ENHRY and CDR2 SYGVKD come from the germline V gene. V lost 11 bases and J 5 bases, leaving 16 bases between the germline ends.

The rearrangement links TRBV10-1 to TRBJ1-1; D is possibly TRBD1 (6 bases). Germline V gene sequence: CDR1 WNHNN, CDR2 SYGVQD (reference sequence). V was pared by 3 bases and J by 7 bases, with 9 bases between. The CDR3 has 12 amino acids. The CDR3 spells CASSDLRGEAFF. The DNA for the CDR3 is TGCGCCAGCAGTGACCTCAGGGGTGAAGCTTTCTTT.

This chain joins TRBV4-3 and TRBJ1-2, with a tentative D call TRBD1 (5 bases). The CDR3 has 16 residues. Germline assignment: CDR1 LGHNA and CDR2 YSLEER. V was pared by 3 bases and J by 7 bases, with 21 bases between. The CDR3: CASSQGGRGPFFGYTF. The CDR3 DNA reads TGCGCCAGCAGCCAGGGGGGGAGGGGTCCGTTTTTTGGCTACACCTTC.